Each of the 9 T cell receptor beta chains below was sequenced from the same sample in a study of blood T cell repertoires in COVID-19. Produced via immunoSEQ multiplex PCR; TCRdb's table is partial and in-frame only. The repertoire includes a few hundred thousand clones, 85% of them detected once, and around a sixth sits in the top ten. Material: PBMCs or T cells enriched from blood (not recorded which). Receptors were obtained from a man aged 35 to 55 who had recovered from COVID-19.

For the CDR3, the DNA is TGTGCCAGCAGCGTAGCTACGGGAGGAGGGGAGGAGCAGTTCTTC. Translation gives CASSVATGGGEEQFF. The chain combines TRBV9 with TRBJ2-1; TRBD2 agrees at 7 bases. With V trimmed by 0 bases and J by 10 bases, 10 bases remained unmatched. CDR1 SGDLS and CDR2 YYNGEE come from the germline V gene. The CDR3 runs 15 residues.

This chain uses TRBV5-4 with TRBJ2-3; unclear D gene. Germline assignment: CDR1 SGHNT and CDR2 YYREEE (reference sequence). The CDR3 sequence is 13 residues long. The germline V and J ends were trimmed by 4 bases and 2 bases, with 8 bases remaining between them. The CDR3 DNA reads TGTGCCAGCAGCCTACCCTCCACAGATACGCAGTATTTT. Translation gives CASSLPSTDTQYF.

V and J are TRBV4-1 and TRBJ1-1; a weak D match, TRBD1 (6 bases). CDR1 MGHRA and CDR2 YSYEKL come from the germline V gene. This CDR3 region has 15 residues. V lost 4 bases to trimming and J lost 0 bases, with 12 bases between them. The CDR3 coding sequence is TGCGCCAGCAGCCTCAGACAGGCTCTGAACACTGAAGCTTTCTTT. Residues: CASSLRQALNTEAFF.

The rearrangement joins TRBV28 to TRBJ2-4; D ambiguous. The V and J ends lost 5 bases and 4 bases respectively, with 9 bases between them. The CDR3 spans 13 residues. CDR1 and CDR2 from the germline V gene are MDHEN and SYDVKM. CDR3 in amino acids: CASSTTSKNIQYF. In DNA form, the CDR3 reads TGTGCCAGCAGTACTACGAGTAAAAACATTCAGTACTTC. The full variable domain, its missing parts supplied by reference TRBV28 and TRBJ2-4, is DVKVTQSSRYLVKRTGEKVFLECVQDMDHENMFWYRQDPGLGLRLIYFSYDVKMKEKGDIPEGYSVSREKKERFSLILESASTNQTSMYLCASSTTSKNIQYFGAGTRLSVL.

The CDR3 region is CASRRDRDSYNEQFF. Written as DNA, the CDR3 is TGTGCCAGCAGGAGGGACAGGGACTCCTACAATGAGCAGTTCTTC. This chain joins TRBV2 and TRBJ2-1; 9 bases are a match to TRBD1. CDR1 is SNHLY, CDR2 FYNNEI, per germline. This CDR3 spans 15 amino acids. Trimming at V came to 6 bases and at J to 0 bases, leaving 3 bases not matched to a gene.

The chain combines TRBV3-1 (or the pseudogene TRBV3-2) with TRBJ1-2; D gene ambiguous. This CDR3 comprises 17 residues. Germline CDR1 and CDR2: LGHDT and YNNKEL (reference sequence). V lost 5 bases, J lost 7 bases, and 26 bases lay in between. Here the CDR3 DNA reads TGTGCCAGCAGCGGACTCTACAATAGTAGGGCTGGTGGTGGCTACACCTTC. This sequence encodes CASSGLYNSRAGGGYTF.

The sample holds a few counts of this clone. The chain recombines TRBV5-5 with TRBJ2-7; 8 nucleotides align to TRBD1. V shed 3 bases and J 2 bases; nucleotides not matched to a gene: 7. From germline, CDR1 is SGHKS and CDR2 YYEKEE (reference sequence). The CDR3 is made up of 15 amino acids. This CDR3 reads CASSSGRTGPYEQYF. In DNA, the CDR3 is TGTGCCAGCAGCTCGGGGCGGACAGGGCCCTACGAGCAGTACTTC.

The rearrangement uses TRBV10-3 and TRBJ1-2, with 7 bases identical to TRBD1. This CDR3 is 12 amino acids long. Losses at the gene ends were 6 bases for V and 5 bases for J; bases not matched to a gene: 3. Per the germline V gene, CDR1 is ENHRY and CDR2 is SYGVKD. CDR3 residues: CAISTGVYGYTF. CDR3 sequence (DNA): TGTGCCATCAGCACAGGGGTTTATGGCTACACCTTC.

The chain couples TRBV7-3 to TRBJ2-3, with 9 positions matching TRBD2. The germline V gene has CDR1 SGHTA and CDR2 FQGTGA. The ends lost 4 bases at V and 1 base at J; junction bases unmatched: 6. The CDR3 length is 16 residues. The CDR3 protein is CASSSPAGGRTDTQYF. The CDR3 DNA sequence: TGTGCCAGCAGCTCCCCAGCGGGAGGCCGCACAGATACGCAGTATTTT. The full variable domain, with the rest looked up from reference TRBV7-3 and TRBJ2-3, is GAGVSQTPSNKVTEKGKYVELRCDPISGHTALYWYRQSLGQGPEFLIYFQGTGAADDSGLPNDRFFAVRPEGSVSTLKIQRTERGDSAVYLCASSSPAGGRTDTQYFGPGTRLTVL.